This T cell receptor (beta chain) was found in a study of blood T cells in healthy people across ages. General study findings and limits: Older individuals had lower TCR beta diversity per million T cells (the decline was roughly linear).

This clonotype was observed many times. The antigen remains undetermined. A second PCR, run for roughly 7 to 12 cycles, used a sample-barcoded 5' primer plus a J-beta primer mix. A template-switch adaptor containing 12 random nucleotides labeled each cDNA molecule. TCRdb re-called the 5' RACE reads through MiXCR, storing one row per CDR3 protein. Among 600,000 or so distinct CDR3 sequences listed, more than 20% were seen once. Donor samples were obtained from healthy Caucasian individuals from Russia, aged 6 to 90. Researchers collected about 9.7 milliliters of peripheral blood from every single donor. Trimming shortened V by 1 base and J by 8 bases, and 11 bases separated the two germline ends. The CDR3 contains 14 residues. Germline loops: CDR1 SEHNR, CDR2 FQNEAQ (reference sequence).

The sequencing sample was made of blood. The clonotype comes from a man aged 70 or older in good health. The V gene is TRBV7-9, the J gene TRBJ1-4; D is uncertain. The DNA for the CDR3 is TGTGCCAGCAGCTTAGAGGCCGGGAGAGAAAAACTGTTTTTT. Its translation is CASSLEAGREKLFF.